This T cell receptor (beta chain) was sequenced for a study of graft-versus-host responses after intestinal transplantation. Across the study: Among the recipients, all got anti-thymocyte globulin induction and then tacrolimus and steroids for approximately 3 years.

In the case of this clone: Its specificity is not known.

Measured with immunoSEQ multiplex PCR; TCRdb has only the in-frame clones, and not every one. This table holds over 100,000 clones, roughly 93% found once. General study findings and limits: Analysis identified GvH clones in recipient marrow, with some appearing first in ileum or blood.

The CDR3 spans 12 residues. V was clipped by 3 bases and J by 4 bases, with 7 bases between them. Sequencing used unstimulated CD4+ T cells sorted from spleen or lymph node cells, obtained before intestinal transplant. The clonotype comes from a human donor who received an intestinal transplant. V usage is TRBV5-3 and J usage is TRBJ1-2; D not resolved. TRBV5-3 carries the ORF label, with uncertain function. The CDR3: CARSYGLYGYTF. For the CDR3, the DNA is TGTGCCAGAAGCTACGGGCTCTATGGCTACACCTTC.